There are many counts of the clone carrying this T cell receptor beta chain. This sample is drawn from a study of early T cells in non-severe SARS-CoV-2 infection. V was shortened by 4 bases and J by 3 bases, with 3 bases between the two germline ends. CDR3 length equals 11 residues. Germline loops: CDR1 SGHTA, CDR2 FQGNSA. Using its own MiXCR run on the 5' RACE reads, TCRdb lists one record per CDR3 protein. The sample lists roughly 40,000 distinct CDR3 sequences; around 6% were seen once. V and J are TRBV7-2 and TRBJ2-5; the D is unclear. Sequenced: whole blood. This clonotype was obtained from an adult who was a healthcare worker with PCR-confirmed SARS-CoV-2 infection or an uninfected control (not recorded which). CDR3 loop: CASSSKETQYF. The DNA of the CDR3 is TGTGCCAGCAGCTCAAAAGAGACCCAGTACTTC.